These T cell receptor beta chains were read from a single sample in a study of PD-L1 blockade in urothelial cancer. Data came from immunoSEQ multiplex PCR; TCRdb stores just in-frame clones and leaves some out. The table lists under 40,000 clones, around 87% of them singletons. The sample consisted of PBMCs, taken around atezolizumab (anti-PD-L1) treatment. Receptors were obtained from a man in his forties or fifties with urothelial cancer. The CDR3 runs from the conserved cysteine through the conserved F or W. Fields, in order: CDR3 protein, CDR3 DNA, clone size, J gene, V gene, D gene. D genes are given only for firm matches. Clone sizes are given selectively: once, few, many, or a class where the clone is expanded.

CAISVEQGSSYNSPLHF TGTGCCATCAGTGTAGAACAGGGGAGCTCCTATAATTCACCCCTCCACTTT - TRBJ1-6 TRBV10-3 TRBD1
CASKGGTGESYEQYF TGTGCCAGCAAAGGGGGGACAGGGGAGTCCTACGAGCAGTACTTC - TRBJ2-7 TRBV27 TRBD1
CASRPGQGGLNEQFF TGTGCCAGCAGACCCGGACAGGGGGGGCTCAATGAGCAGTTCTTC - TRBJ2-1 TRBV6-4 TRBD1
CASSLAAVAHNEQFF TGTGCCAGCAGCTTAGCCGCGGTAGCCCACAATGAGCAGTTCTTC - TRBJ2-1 TRBV7-2 -
CASSLQGGLLEAQYF TGTGCCAGCAGCTTACAGGGAGGACTTTTAGAGGCGCAGTACTTC - TRBJ2-7 TRBV7-9 -
CASSYTRGTPNEQYF TGTGCCAGCAGCTATACTCGGGGAACCCCAAACGAGCAGTACTTC few TRBJ2-7 TRBV11-2 -
CASSDFQLAGGTETQYF TGTGCCAGCAGTGATTTTCAACTAGCGGGAGGGACAGAGACCCAGTACTTC - TRBJ2-5 TRBV6-1 TRBD2
CASRTQGASGSGYTF TGCGCCAGCAGGACTCAGGGGGCGAGCGGTAGTGGCTACACCTTC few TRBJ1-2 TRBV5-1 TRBD1
CASSAQTGWGNTIYF TGTGCCAGCAGCGCCCAAACAGGGTGGGGAAACACCATATATTTT - TRBJ1-3 TRBV11-2 -
CASSPPGGQDDQPQHF TGTGCCAGCTCACCACCGGGAGGACAGGATGATCAGCCCCAGCATTTT once TRBJ1-5 TRBV18 TRBD1
CASSPSSTANTGELFF TGTGCCAGCAGCCCCTCGTCGACAGCCAACACCGGGGAGCTGTTTTTT - TRBJ2-2 TRBV9 -
CATSGGGDNEQFF TGTGCCACTTCAGGAGGGGGGGACAATGAGCAGTTCTTC - TRBJ2-1 TRBV15 -
CASSPGTGGQSPLHF TGTGCCAGCAGCCCTGGGACAGGGGGACAATCACCCCTCCACTTT once TRBJ1-6 TRBV6-4 TRBD1